This entry features one T cell receptor (beta chain) sequence. What it binds is unknown. This sample is part of a study of cytomegalovirus exposure and HLA in healthy donors. The primer mix had 60 Vbeta and 13 Jbeta primers. Assay used: immunoSEQ multiplex PCR; TCRdb lists only in-frame clones, some missing. The table has 300,000 or so clones, 80% to 90% seen once. The CDR3 sequence is 15 residues long. Germline-derived CDR1 and CDR2 are SGHDN and FVKESK. V shed 5 bases and J 1 base; nucleotides not matched to a gene: 6. Study-wide results and caveats: Later work found most CMV-associated TCR beta chains apparently HLA-restricted. Serostatus for CMV was the only available immune exposure information.

Sequenced sample: PBMCs. The sequence was collected from a woman aged 40 to 55 in good health and CMV-seropositive. V is TRBV14 and J is TRBJ2-5; 8 nucleotides align to TRBD1. The CDR3 bases are TGTGCCAGCAGCGACCCCGGGACAGGCCAAGAGACCCAGTACTTC. Its translation: CASSDPGTGQETQYF.